This T cell receptor beta chain originates from a study of immune evolution from preneoplasia to lung adenocarcinoma. Note on this clone: Its antigen is undetermined.

This CDR3 has 20 residues. H&E slides confirmed each diagnosis, reviewed by two pathologists independently. Clones were sequenced by immunoSEQ multiplex PCR, and TCRdb holds only the in-frame ones, with some missing. This sample yields 6,500 to 7,500 clones, of which around 73% are seen a single time; about 6.5% belongs to the top ten. General study points: Top clone frequencies peaked in normal lung, apparently declining through invasive adenocarcinoma.

The source of this sequence is a person aged 60-79 years with lung adenocarcinoma. The chain recombines TRBV21-1 with TRBJ2-1; the D segment call TRBD2 is taken from the table without a DNA check. TRBV21-1 is tagged as a pseudogene. Sequenced sample: FFPE adjacent normal lung tissue. CDR3 DNA sequence: TGTGCCAGCAGCAAAGCGCTCGCACTAGCGGGAGTACGACCAACCAATGAGCAGTTCTTC. Residues: CASSKALALAGVRPTNEQFF.